Each of the 21 T cell receptor beta chains below was sequenced from the same sample in a study of blood T cell repertoires in COVID-19. Data came from immunoSEQ multiplex PCR; TCRdb stores just in-frame clones and leaves some out. The sample yields a few hundred thousand clones, about 90% seen once. Specimen: peripheral blood. The receptors come from a woman aged 30 to 39 with COVID-19, enrolled during active disease.

The chain is built from TRBV11-3 and TRBJ2-1; 10 nucleotides agree with TRBD2. CDR1 is SGHNT, CDR2 YENEEA, per germline. Trimming at V came to 1 base and at J to 8 bases, leaving 17 bases not matched to a gene. This CDR3 spans 19 amino acids. DNA for the CDR3: TGTGCCAGCAGCTTAGGCCTCCCCATTAGCGGGAGGTTGATCCATGAGCAGTTCTTC. This encodes CASSLGLPISGRLIHEQFF.

This clone was recorded only once. The chain carries TRBV28 and TRBJ2-1, with a weak D call TRBD2 (6 bases). From germline, CDR1 is MDHEN and CDR2 SYDVKM. V gave up 8 bases and J gave up 5 bases, with 13 bases separating them. CDR3 length: 13 amino acids. The CDR3 DNA sequence: TGTGCCAGCGGGCGCGGGGTTAACAATGAGCAGTTCTTC. It translates to CASGRGVNNEQFF. Drawing the rest from reference TRBV28 and TRBJ2-1, the complete variable domain is DVKVTQSSRYLVKRTGEKVFLECVQDMDHENMFWYRQDPGLGLRLIYFSYDVKMKEKGDIPEGYSVSREKKERFSLILESASTNQTSMYLCASGRGVNNEQFFGPGTRLTVL.

This chain joins TRBV11-3 and TRBJ2-1; 8 bases are a match to TRBD2. The V gene's germline CDR1 is SGHNT and CDR2 YENEEA. This CDR3 has 16 residues. V gave up 10 bases and J gave up 0 bases; unmatched junction bases: 11. The CDR3 protein is CATRTSSQSSYNEQFF. The CDR3 DNA is TGTGCCACCAGGACTAGCTCACAGAGCTCCTACAATGAGCAGTTCTTC.

The V call is TRBV4-3, the J call TRBJ2-7; TRBD1 matches 8 bases. The CDR3 totals 15 residues. Per germline, CDR1 LGHNA and CDR2 YSLEER. Trimming cost V 4 bases and J 4 bases; bases outside gene matches: 9. CDR3 coding DNA: TGCGCCAGCAGCCCCTCGGACAGGGCTGGATACGAGCAGTACTTC. It yields the protein CASSPSDRAGYEQYF.

The V call is TRBV7-2, the J call TRBJ1-4; 9 bases align to TRBD1. Unmatched junction bases numbered 6, after V lost 5 bases and J lost 2 bases. The CDR3 has 16 amino acids. Germline-derived CDR1 and CDR2 are SGHTA and FQGNSA. The CDR3 DNA is TGTGCCAGCAGCCCTCTAGGACAGGGGACTAATGAAAAACTGTTTTTT. Residues: CASSPLGQGTNEKLFF.

This chain joins TRBV5-1 and TRBJ1-6; D is possibly TRBD1 (6 bases). The CDR3 is made up of 15 amino acids. The V end lost 4 bases, the J end lost 5 bases, and 13 bases lay between the germline ends. The germline CDR1 and CDR2 sequences are SGHRS and YFSETQ. CDR3 nucleotide sequence: TGCGCCAGCAGCCTTATGACAGGCGATAATTCACCCCTCCACTTT. Protein: CASSLMTGDNSPLHF.

The V gene is TRBV7-2, the J gene TRBJ2-7; TRBD2 matches 11 bases. Germline V lookup: CDR1 SGHTA, CDR2 FQGNSA. V shed 5 bases and J 3 bases; nucleotides not matched to a gene: 3. The CDR3 sequence is 14 residues long. The CDR3 DNA is TGTGCCAGCAGCCCGGGGACTAGCGGCTACGAGCAGTACGTC. This encodes CASSPGTSGYEQYV.

This chain connects TRBV10-3 to TRBJ1-4; D is ambiguous. This CDR3 is 14 amino acids long. The V and J ends lost 3 bases and 7 bases respectively, with 12 bases between them. Germline values: CDR1 ENHRY, CDR2 SYGVKD. CDR3 protein: CAISEDLGGEKLFF. For the CDR3, the DNA is TGTGCCATCAGTGAAGATTTAGGCGGTGAAAAACTGTTTTTT.

The V and J genes are TRBV5-1 and TRBJ1-1; possible D gene TRBD1, 5 bases. CDR1 and CDR2 from the germline V gene are SGHRS and YFSETQ. Between the trimmed V and J ends, which lost 0 bases and 8 bases, there was a span of 17 bases. This CDR3 region has 15 residues. The CDR3: CASSLGVGVRPEAFF. The CDR3 region has the DNA TGCGCCAGCAGCTTGGGAGTAGGGGTCCGTCCCGAAGCTTTCTTT.

This chain uses TRBV6-5 with TRBJ2-2, with 9 bases lining up with TRBD2. This CDR3 has 15 amino acids. After removal of 4 bases from V and 4 bases from J, the junction contained 4 bases not matched to a gene. Germline-derived CDR1 and CDR2 are MNHEY and SVGAGI. The CDR3 sequence is CASSSGLAGTGELFF. CDR3 nucleotides: TGTGCCAGCAGTTCGGGACTAGCAGGCACCGGGGAGCTGTTTTTT.

The chain has TRBV5-1 and TRBJ2-2, with D possibly matching TRBD2 (5 bases). Trimming left V 0 bases short and J 3 bases short, with 9 bases between. Germline V CDR1 and CDR2: SGHRS, YFSETQ. The CDR3 spans 15 residues. The CDR3 sequence: CASSLGGSDTGELFF. Here the CDR3 DNA reads TGCGCCAGCAGCTTGGGCGGGTCCGACACCGGGGAGCTGTTTTTT. Together with reference TRBV5-1 and TRBJ2-2, the CDR3 gives the full variable domain: KAGVTQTPRYLIKTRGQQVTLSCSPISGHRSVSWYQQTPGQGLQFLFEYFSETQRNKGNFPGRFSGRQFSNSRSEMNVSTLELGDSALYLCASSLGGSDTGELFFGEGSRLTVL.

The chain employs TRBV5-1 and TRBJ1-6; D might be TRBD1 (6 bases). Germline-derived CDR1 and CDR2 are SGHRS and YFSETQ. The CDR3 is 13 amino acids. The V gene lost 4 bases and the J gene lost 7 bases, with 9 bases spanning the gap. The CDR3 sequence is CASSPGQNSPLHF. CDR3 in DNA: TGCGCCAGCAGCCCCGGACAGAATTCACCCCTCCACTTT.

The chain uses TRBV6-1 and TRBJ2-1, with 7 bases that match TRBD2. Germline CDR1 MNHNS, CDR2 SASEGT. The V and J ends lost 2 bases and 9 bases, in that order; junction bases with no gene match: 10. This CDR3 contains 15 residues. The CDR3 DNA follows: TGTGCCAGCAGTGAATGGGAGGGAGTTTTTGGTGAGCAGTTCTTC. As protein: CASSEWEGVFGEQFF.

The gene calls are TRBV7-2 and TRBJ2-3, with D possibly matching TRBD1 (6 bases). The CDR3 loop spans 15 amino acids. CDR1 is SGHTA, CDR2 FQGNSA, per germline. V was cut by 3 bases and J by 1 base, with 11 bases left in between. The CDR3 loop is CASSLRQAGTDTQYF. The CDR3 DNA sequence: TGTGCCAGCAGCTTGCGACAGGCGGGCACAGATACGCAGTATTTT.

The V and J genes are TRBV27 and TRBJ1-2; D call uncertain. Between the trimmed V and J ends, which lost 1 base and 4 bases, there was a span of 13 bases. In germline, CDR1 is MNHEY, CDR2 SMNVEV (reference sequence). This CDR3 is built from 15 residues. CDR3 nucleotides: TGTGCCAGCAGTTTATTGGCGGGGTCGCGCTATGGCTACACCTTC. This encodes CASSLLAGSRYGYTF.

The V gene is TRBV4-2, the J gene TRBJ1-4; 7 nucleotides match TRBD1. Germline trimming cut 5 bases from V and 4 bases from J; bases unmatched to any gene: 13. Germline V gene lookup returns CDR1 LGHNA and CDR2 YNFKEQ. The CDR3 spans 17 residues. CDR3 sequence: CASSATKTGVFNEKLFF. The CDR3 DNA follows: TGTGCCAGCAGCGCAACCAAAACAGGGGTTTTTAATGAAAAACTGTTTTTT.

As DNA, the CDR3 is TGTGCCAGCAGCGTAGAGGGGCAACAAAAAGGAAACACCATATATTTT. Translation gives CASSVEGQQKGNTIYF. The V call is TRBV9, the J call TRBJ1-3, with a weak D call TRBD1 (5 bases). The CDR3 has 16 amino acids. V was cut by 0 bases and J by 4 bases, with 14 bases left in between. Germline V gives CDR1 SGDLS, CDR2 YYNGEE.

The chain recombines TRBV9 with TRBJ1-1; 7 bases agree with TRBD1. Trimming at V came to 0 bases and at J to 0 bases, leaving 8 bases not matched to a gene. Germline CDR1 is SGDLS and CDR2 is YYNGEE. The CDR3 loop spans 17 amino acids. The CDR3 DNA reads TGTGCCAGCAGCGTAGGACAGGGAAGCCAAATGAACACTGAAGCTTTCTTT. The encoded protein is CASSVGQGSQMNTEAFF.

In the case of this clone: The same CDR3 also results from other DNA sequences found in this sample. The rearrangement uses TRBV9 and TRBJ1-1; no firm D call. V dropped 0 bases and J dropped 1 base, with 7 bases sitting between them. Germline V gives CDR1 SGDLS, CDR2 YYNGEE. The CDR3 sequence is 14 residues long. CDR3 amino acids: CASSVATGNTEAFF. For the CDR3, the DNA is TGTGCCAGCAGCGTAGCTACGGGGAACACTGAAGCTTTCTTT.

J is TRBJ1-4 and V is TRBV19, with D hard to call. V lost 9 bases and J lost 0, with 11 bases in between. The CDR3 is made up of 14 amino acids. The V gene's germline CDR1 is LNHDA and CDR2 SQIVND (reference sequence). CDR3 amino acids: CASTPGTTNEKLFF. In DNA, the CDR3 is TGTGCCAGCACCCCGGGGACAACTAATGAAAAACTGTTTTTT.

The chain combines TRBV2 with TRBJ1-6; 9 positions match TRBD1. V trimming: 9 bases; J trimming: 7 bases; junction bases outside the gene matches: 7. This CDR3 is built from 14 residues. CDR1 is SNHLY, CDR2 FYNNEI, per germline. The CDR3 loop reads CARSRDRANSPLHF. CDR3 sequence (DNA): TGTGCCAGATCCCGGGACAGGGCAAATTCACCCCTCCACTTT.